This T cell receptor beta chain was profiled in a study of HIV-infected children after antiretroviral therapy interruption. The treatment was: PENTA 11 planned treatment interruption arm or continuous ART arm. This clonotype showed up many times. Unique molecular identifiers were included in an RNA-based 3' RACE TCR library. TCRdb reanalysed the 3' RACE reads using MiXCR and keeps one entry per CDR3 protein. The sample consists of more than 75,000 distinct CDR3 sequences, approximately 6.9% of them appearing once. The source of this sequence is a pool of human donors with HIV. Material: CD45RA+ CD4+ T cells from PBMCs, pooled from several time points, obtained from a donor given antiretroviral therapy, either interrupted or continuous. Documented subset: naive CD4+ CD45RA+ CD45RO- T cells.

The CDR3 reads CASLLRETQYF. In DNA, the CDR3 is TGTGCCAGCTTGCTTCGAGAGACCCAGTACTTC. The chain uses TRBV2 and TRBJ2-5, with unresolved D. Germline V lookup: CDR1 SNHLY, CDR2 FYNNEI. V was trimmed by 8 bases and J by 4 bases, leaving 8 bases between them. This CDR3 region has 11 residues.